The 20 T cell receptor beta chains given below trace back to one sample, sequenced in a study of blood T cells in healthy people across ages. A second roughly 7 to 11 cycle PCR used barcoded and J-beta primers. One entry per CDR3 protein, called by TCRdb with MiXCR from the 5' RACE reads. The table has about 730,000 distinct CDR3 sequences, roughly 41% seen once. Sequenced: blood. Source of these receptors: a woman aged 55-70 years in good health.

In nucleotides, the CDR3 is TGCAGTGCTAGAGATTTACAGGGGGCATTACACGAGCAGTACTTC. Translated, it gives CSARDLQGALHEQYF. J is TRBJ2-4 and V is TRBV20-1; 9 bases agree with TRBD1. The end of the DNA fits TRBJ2-7 better, so the J call may be wrong. The CDR3 covers 15 residues. The germline V gene encodes CDR1 DFQATT and CDR2 SNEGSKA (reference sequence).

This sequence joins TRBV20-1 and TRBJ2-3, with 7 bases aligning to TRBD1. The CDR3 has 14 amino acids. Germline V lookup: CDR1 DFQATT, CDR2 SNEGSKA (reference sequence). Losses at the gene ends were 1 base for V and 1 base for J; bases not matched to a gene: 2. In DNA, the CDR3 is TGCAGTGCTAGAGGACAGGGCCGCACAGATACGCAGTATTTT. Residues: CSARGQGRTDTQYF.

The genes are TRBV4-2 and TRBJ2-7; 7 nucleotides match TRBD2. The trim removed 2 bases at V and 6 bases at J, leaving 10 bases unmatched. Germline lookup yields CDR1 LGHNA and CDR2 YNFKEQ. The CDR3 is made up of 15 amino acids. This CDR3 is CASSQPGLEAREQYF. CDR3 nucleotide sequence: TGTGCCAGCAGCCAACCAGGACTAGAAGCTCGCGAGCAGTACTTC.

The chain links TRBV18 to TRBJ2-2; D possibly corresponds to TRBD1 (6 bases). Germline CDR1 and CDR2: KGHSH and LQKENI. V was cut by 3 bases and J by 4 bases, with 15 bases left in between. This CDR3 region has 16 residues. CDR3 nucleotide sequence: TGTGCCAGCTCACCTCAAGACAGGACACGCACCGGGGAGCTGTTTTTT. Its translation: CASSPQDRTRTGELFF.

This CDR3 reads CASSHGQELTEQFF. CDR3 nucleotide sequence: TGCGCCAGCAGCCATGGACAGGAGTTGACTGAGCAGTTCTTC. The chain is built from TRBV5-1 and TRBJ2-1; 7 nucleotides align to TRBD1. Trimming removed 4 bases from V and 9 bases from J; junction bases left unmatched: 10. From germline, CDR1 is SGHRS and CDR2 YFSETQ. This CDR3 comprises 14 residues.

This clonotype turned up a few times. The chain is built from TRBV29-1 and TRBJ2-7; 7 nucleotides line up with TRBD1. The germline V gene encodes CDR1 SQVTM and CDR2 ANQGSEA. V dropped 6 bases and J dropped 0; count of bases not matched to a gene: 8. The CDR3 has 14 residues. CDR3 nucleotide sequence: TGCAGCGTCGCCGGGACAGTGGGCTCCTACGAGCAGTACTTC. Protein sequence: CSVAGTVGSYEQYF.

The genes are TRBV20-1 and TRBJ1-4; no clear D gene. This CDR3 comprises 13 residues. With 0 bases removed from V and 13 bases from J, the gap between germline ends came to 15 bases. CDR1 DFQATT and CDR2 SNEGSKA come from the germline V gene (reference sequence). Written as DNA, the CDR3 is TGCAGTGCTAGAGAAGGGATGGACGCAAGACTGTTTTTT. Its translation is CSAREGMDARLFF.

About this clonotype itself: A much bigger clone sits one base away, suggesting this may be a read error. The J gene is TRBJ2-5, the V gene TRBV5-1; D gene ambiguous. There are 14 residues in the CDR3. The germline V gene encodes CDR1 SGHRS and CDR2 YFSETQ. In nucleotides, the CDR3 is TGCACCAGCAGCTTAAGGCGGTTCCAAGAGACCCAGTACTTC. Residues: CTSSLRRFQETQYF.

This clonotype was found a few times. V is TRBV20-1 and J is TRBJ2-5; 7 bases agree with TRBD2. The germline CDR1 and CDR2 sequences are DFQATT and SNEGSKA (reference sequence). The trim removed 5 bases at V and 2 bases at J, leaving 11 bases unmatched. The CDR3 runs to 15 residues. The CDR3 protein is CSAAPAAGSQETQYF. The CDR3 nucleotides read TGCAGTGCTGCCCCCGCAGCGGGGAGTCAAGAGACCCAGTACTTC.

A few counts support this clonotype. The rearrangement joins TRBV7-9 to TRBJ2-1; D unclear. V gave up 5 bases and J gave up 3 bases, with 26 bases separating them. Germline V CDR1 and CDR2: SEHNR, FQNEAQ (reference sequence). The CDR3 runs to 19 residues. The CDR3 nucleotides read TGTGCCAGCAGCGGGATGCCTTTCCCGGTCGACCTTTACTACAATGAGCAGTTCTTC. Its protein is CASSGMPFPVDLYYNEQFF.

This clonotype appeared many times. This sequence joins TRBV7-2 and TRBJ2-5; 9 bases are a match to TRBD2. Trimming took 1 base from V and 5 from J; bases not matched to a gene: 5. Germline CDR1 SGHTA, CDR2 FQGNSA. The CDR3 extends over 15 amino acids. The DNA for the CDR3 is TGTGCCAGCAGCTTAGTCGCGGGAGGGCCGGAGACCCAGTACTTC. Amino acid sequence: CASSLVAGGPETQYF.

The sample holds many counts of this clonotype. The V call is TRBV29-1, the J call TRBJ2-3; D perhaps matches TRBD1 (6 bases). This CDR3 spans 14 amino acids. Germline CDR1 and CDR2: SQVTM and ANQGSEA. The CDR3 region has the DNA TGCAGTCTGAGGTCAGGGGAAGGAATAGATACGCAGTATTTT. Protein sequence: CSLRSGEGIDTQYF.

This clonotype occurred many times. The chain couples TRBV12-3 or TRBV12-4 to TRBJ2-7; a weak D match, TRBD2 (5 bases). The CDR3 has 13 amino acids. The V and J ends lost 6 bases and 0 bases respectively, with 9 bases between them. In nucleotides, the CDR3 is TGTGCCAGCAGGAGAGGGTCCTCCTACGAGCAGTACTTC. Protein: CASRRGSSYEQYF.

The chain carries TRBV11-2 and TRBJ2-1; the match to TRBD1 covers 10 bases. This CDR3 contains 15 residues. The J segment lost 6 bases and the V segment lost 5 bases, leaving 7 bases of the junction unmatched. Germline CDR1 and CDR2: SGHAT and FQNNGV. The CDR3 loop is CASSLETGGFNEQFF. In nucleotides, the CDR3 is TGTGCCAGCAGCCTCGAGACAGGGGGCTTCAATGAGCAGTTCTTC.

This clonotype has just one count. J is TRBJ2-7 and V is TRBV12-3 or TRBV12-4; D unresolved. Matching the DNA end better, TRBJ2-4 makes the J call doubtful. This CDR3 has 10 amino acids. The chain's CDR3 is CASTRDIQYF. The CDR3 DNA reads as TGTGCCAGCACTCGGGACATTCAGTACTTC.

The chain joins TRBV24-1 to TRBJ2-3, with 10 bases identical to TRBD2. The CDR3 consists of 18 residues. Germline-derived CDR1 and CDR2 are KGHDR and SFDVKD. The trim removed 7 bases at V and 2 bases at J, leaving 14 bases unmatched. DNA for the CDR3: TGTGCCACCAGACCGGGACCAGCGGGAGGGTATGCCACAGATACGCAGTATTTT. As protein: CATRPGPAGGYATDTQYF.

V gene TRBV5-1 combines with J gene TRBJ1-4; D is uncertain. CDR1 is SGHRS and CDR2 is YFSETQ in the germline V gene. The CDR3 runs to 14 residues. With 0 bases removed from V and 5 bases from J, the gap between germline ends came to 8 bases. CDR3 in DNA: TGCGCCAGCAGCTTGGCTAGTGAAAATGAAAAACTGTTTTTT. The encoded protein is CASSLASENEKLFF.

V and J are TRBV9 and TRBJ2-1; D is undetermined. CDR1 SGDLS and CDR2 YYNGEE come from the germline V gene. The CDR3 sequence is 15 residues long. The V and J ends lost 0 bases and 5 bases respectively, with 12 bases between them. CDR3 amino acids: CASSVEDRPDNEQFF. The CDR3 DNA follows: TGTGCCAGCAGCGTAGAAGACCGACCTGACAATGAGCAGTTCTTC.

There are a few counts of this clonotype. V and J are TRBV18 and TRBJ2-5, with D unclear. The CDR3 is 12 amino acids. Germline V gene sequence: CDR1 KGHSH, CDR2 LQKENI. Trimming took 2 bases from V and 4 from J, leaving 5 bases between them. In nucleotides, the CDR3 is TGTGCCAGCTCACCAGAGGTAGAGACCCAGTACTTC. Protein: CASSPEVETQYF.

CDR3 protein: CATSDPDSYNEQFF. The CDR3 DNA follows: TGTGCCACCAGTGATCCGGACAGCTACAATGAGCAGTTCTTC. J is TRBJ2-1 and V is TRBV24-1, with D possibly being TRBD1 (6 bases). Per germline, CDR1 KGHDR and CDR2 SFDVKD. The V end lost 3 bases, the J end lost 3 bases, and 8 bases lay between the germline ends. The CDR3 spans 14 residues.